The clone carrying this T cell receptor beta chain was observed a handful of times. Its antigen is not identified. The treatment here: roughly 10-day PBMC culture with coronavirus spike peptide pools or control peptides (ViraFEST assay). ViraFEST enlarged antigen-specific T cell populations with peptide pools and afterwards sequenced TCRs. Sequencing of the DNA from cultured CD4+ T cells was carried out with the Oncomine TCR Beta short-read assay. From the PCR reads, TCRdb called clonotypes with MiXCR, one entry per CDR3 protein. The sample lists fewer than 15,000 distinct CDR3 sequences, over 45% occurring once. This entry belongs to a study of vaccination and CD4 T cells after COVID-19. Study-level results: A median of around 86% of reactive clones, in convalescent patients, became evident only post-vaccination.

The sequence was collected from a human donor who had recovered from COVID-19. Material for sequencing was CD4+ T cells from blood, cultured in vitro.

CDR3 in DNA: TGTGCCAGCGCCAGGGACATGAACACTGAAGCTTTCTTT. Its protein product is CASARDMNTEAFF. The rearrangement uses TRBV6-1 and TRBJ1-1, with a possible D match to TRBD1 (6 bases). The length of the CDR3 is 13 residues. Per germline, CDR1 MNHNS and CDR2 SASEGT. Trimming took off 8 bases at V and 0 bases at J, with 10 bases between the two ends.